The text below deals with one T cell receptor beta chain. The data originate from a study of blood T cell repertoires in COVID-19. V lost 1 base and J lost 4; bases outside the gene matches: 5. Germline V CDR1 and CDR2: SGHAT, FQNNGV. This CDR3 contains 17 residues. Measured with immunoSEQ multiplex PCR; TCRdb has only the in-frame clones, and not every one. Here the sample spans about 120,000 clones, approximately 83% being singletons. The rearrangement links TRBV11-2 to TRBJ2-2; 11 bases align to TRBD2. Sample: peripheral blood. This sequence originates from a woman older than 75 with acute or convalescent COVID-19. The CDR3 coding sequence is TGTGCCAGCAGCTTAGTTACTAGCGGGGGACGCACCGGGGAGCTGTTTTTT. Translated, it gives CASSLVTSGGRTGELFF.